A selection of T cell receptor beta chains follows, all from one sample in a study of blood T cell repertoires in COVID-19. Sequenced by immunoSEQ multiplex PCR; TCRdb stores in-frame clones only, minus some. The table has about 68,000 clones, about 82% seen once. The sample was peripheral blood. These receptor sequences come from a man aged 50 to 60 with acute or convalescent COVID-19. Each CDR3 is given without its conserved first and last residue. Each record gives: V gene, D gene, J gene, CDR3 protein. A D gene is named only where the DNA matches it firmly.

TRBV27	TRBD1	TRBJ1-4	ASRLGGQGEKLF
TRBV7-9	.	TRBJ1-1	ASSSRDTNTEAF
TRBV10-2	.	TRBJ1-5	ASSEQGNQPQH
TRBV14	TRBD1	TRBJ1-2	ASSQRMETRGRTYGYT
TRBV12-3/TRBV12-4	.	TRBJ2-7	ASSHLALDEQY
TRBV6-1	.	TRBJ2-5	ASSDGGQETQY
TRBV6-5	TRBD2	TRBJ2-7	ASREGWGGSYEQY
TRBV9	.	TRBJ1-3	ASSVDPGNTGNTIY
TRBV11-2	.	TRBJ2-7	ASSSWASYEQY
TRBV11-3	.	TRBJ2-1	ASRFQGLVYNEQF
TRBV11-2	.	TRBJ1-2	ASSSIRLTQGTYGYT
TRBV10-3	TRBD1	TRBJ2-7	AISVPPGGDHYEQY
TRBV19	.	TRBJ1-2	ASSIVRGANYGYT
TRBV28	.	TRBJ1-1	ASSITDNTEAF
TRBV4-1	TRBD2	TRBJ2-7	ASSPAGHSTYEQY
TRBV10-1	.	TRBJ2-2	ASSDIEGYNTGELF
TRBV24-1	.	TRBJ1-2	ATSRGQPYGYT
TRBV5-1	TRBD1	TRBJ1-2	ASSVGQGIGYT
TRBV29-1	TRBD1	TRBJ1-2	SVTTGGGYT
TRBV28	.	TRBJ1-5	ASIPGGNQPQH
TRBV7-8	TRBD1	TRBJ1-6	ASSGRDRRQYNSPLH
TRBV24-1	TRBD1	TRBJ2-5	ATSEGGLETQY
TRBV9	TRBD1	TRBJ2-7	ASSLTGTASYEQY
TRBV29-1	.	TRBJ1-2	SVEEHRAYGYT
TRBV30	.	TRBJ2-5	AWSLSGVETQY
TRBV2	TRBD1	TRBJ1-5	ASSAGQGTQPQH
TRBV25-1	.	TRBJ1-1	ASSDTGDTEAF
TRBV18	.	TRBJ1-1	ASSPGADSEAF
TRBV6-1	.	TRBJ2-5	ASSEAPSFGSRETQY
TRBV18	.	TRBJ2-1	ASSPRQKVSYNEQF
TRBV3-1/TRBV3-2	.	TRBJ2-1	ASSPRGEVYNEQF
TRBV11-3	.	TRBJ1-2	ASSLGQNYGYT
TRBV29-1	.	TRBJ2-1	SVEGGFGGADEQF
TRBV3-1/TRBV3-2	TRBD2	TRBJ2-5	ASSQVAGLAGGLETQY
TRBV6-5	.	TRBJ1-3	ASSYQAHRNTIY
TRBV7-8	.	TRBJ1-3	ASSFLQGNTIY
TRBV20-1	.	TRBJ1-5	SASPEGGLSSNQPQH
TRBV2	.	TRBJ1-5	ASKGDHQPQH
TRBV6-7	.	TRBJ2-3	ASSYPGVGPVSTDTQY
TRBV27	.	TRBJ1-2	ASSTTGGGYT
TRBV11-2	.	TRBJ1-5	ASSWGTGLSNQPQH